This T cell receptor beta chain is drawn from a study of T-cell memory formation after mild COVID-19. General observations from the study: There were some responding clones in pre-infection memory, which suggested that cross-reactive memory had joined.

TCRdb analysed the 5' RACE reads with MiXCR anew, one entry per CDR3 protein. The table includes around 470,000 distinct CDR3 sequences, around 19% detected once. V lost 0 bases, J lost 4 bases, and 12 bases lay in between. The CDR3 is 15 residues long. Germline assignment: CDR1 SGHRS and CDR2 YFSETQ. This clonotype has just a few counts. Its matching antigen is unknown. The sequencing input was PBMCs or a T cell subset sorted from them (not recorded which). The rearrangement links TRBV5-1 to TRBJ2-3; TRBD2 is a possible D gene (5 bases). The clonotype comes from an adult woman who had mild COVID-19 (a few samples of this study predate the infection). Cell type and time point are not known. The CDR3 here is CASSLEMGAADTQYF. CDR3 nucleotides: TGCGCCAGCAGCTTGGAGATGGGAGCGGCAGATACGCAGTATTTT.